One T cell receptor (beta chain) is described in this entry. This clonotype was found many times. Its antigen target is currently unknown. Per-base quality was not reported, and no clone a single base away is much larger than it. The cysteine opens and the phenylalanine closes a CDR3 of 15 amino acids. Only the CDR3 part of the read is kept: 45 bases, read in frame from the first base. CDR1 and CDR2 are drawn from the germline V gene (reference sequence): DFQATT, SNEGSKA. Ends trimmed: V by 2 bases, J by 5 bases; bases unmatched to a gene: 9. For repertoire sequencing, the TCR beta CDR3 regions were amplified from RNA transcripts. HTBI primers and the Qiagen OneStep RT-PCR kit were used in a first-round RT-PCR, which was followed by a second-round multiplex PCR, size selection and purification. Sequencing of the libraries was carried out on an Illumina HiSeq2000 in paired-end mode with 100 bp reads. On the authors' methods: SOAPnuke was used to process the reads, throwing out any read that had adapters, had uncalled bases, had a mean Phred below 15, or lacked an exact constant-primer or identifier match. COPE v1.2.5 was used to merge the high-quality paired reads. Clonotypes were defined as unique nucleotide sequences and were aligned to IMGT TRB V, D and J references using MiTCR v1.1. Only V-J combinations with frequency above 0.0001 were analysed, covering approximately 99% of repertoires. For each V-J combination, a TCR clonal expansion and chaos score was defined as F50 clonal expansion divided by the chaos observed in the TCRdist matrix. Welch's t-statistics and random forest were used to narrow the features down to about twelve V-J combinations, which were then fed into a naive Bayes classifier. The similarity between thyroid and blood repertoires was quantified using the Morisita-Horn index. Starting from the raw public reads, TCRdb applied fastp trimming at Q25, assembled clones with MiXCR and retained in-frame beta chains. Merged by CDR3 protein, the rows form single entries marked with the most common genes and DNA. For this entry, the V and J calls and clone size follow TCRdb and not the study's own pipeline. This sample gives around 590,000 distinct CDR3 sequences in total; about two fifths of them show up just once. The biggest ten clones account for about 4.2% of the sample.

Hyperthyroidism patients were newly diagnosed, were aged 18 to 65 years, and had a disease duration under 2 months. Patients with other autoimmune diseases, uncontrolled infections, pregnancy or lactation were excluded from the study. Clinical symptoms, serum thyroxine, TRAb, thyroid ultrasound and orbital computed tomography formed the basis of the diagnosis. Total RNA was extracted with Trizol reagent and quality-checked on an Agilent 2100 Bioanalyzer. This specimen comes from a study of Graves' ophthalmopathy and Graves' hyperthyroidism (dated by TCRdb to the late 2010s). Background on the whole study: Hyperthyroidism was defined as stable when no progression to ophthalmopathy occurred within 18 months of follow-up. The study used TCR beta repertoire signatures to distinguish Graves' ophthalmopathy from Graves' hyperthyroidism and to predict progression to ophthalmopathy. In total, some 130 blood samples were TCR-sequenced: fewer than 50 ophthalmopathy, over 70 hyperthyroidism and some 17 hyperthyroidism-to-ophthalmopathy patients. To explore V-J signatures distinguishing ophthalmopathy from hyperthyroidism, a discovery set of some 100 patients (fewer than 45 ophthalmopathy, over 55 stable hyperthyroidism) was enrolled. An independent validation cohort comprised roughly 20 hyperthyroidism patients and 15 to 17 patients who later progressed from hyperthyroidism to ophthalmopathy. In more than 5 hyperthyroidism patients, the T-cell repertoire of thyroid tissue was compared with the T-cell repertoire of blood. Following sampling, methimazole starting at 30 mg daily was administered to hyperthyroidism patients, and high-dose intravenous methylprednisolone was administered to ophthalmopathy patients.

On the study overall, not on this receptor specifically: Sample size was not statistically predetermined, and group allocation was not concealed from the investigators. Ophthalmopathy was separated from stable hyperthyroidism by the 13-signature model with about 85% sensitivity and roughly 83% specificity in cross-validation and with 80%/75% in the test set. In validation, the model predicted ophthalmopathy progression with about 64% sensitivity and 72.22% specificity; some 13 predicted patients were CT-confirmed with GO in a median of approximately 6.2 months. Most expanded thyroid clonotypes with frequency above 0.001 were also detected in blood, suggesting blood repertoires may reflect the thyroid immune response.

Recombination joined TRBV20-1 with TRBJ2-7, and TRBD2 matches 10 of the central bases. This receptor was obtained from an adult man with Graves' hyperthyroidism. Sequenced material: peripheral blood or thyroid tissue (not recorded which). Here is the DNA: TGCAGTGCTAGATCCCTAGCGGGAGATAGCCACGAGCAGTACTTC. Its protein reads: CSARSLAGDSHEQYF.